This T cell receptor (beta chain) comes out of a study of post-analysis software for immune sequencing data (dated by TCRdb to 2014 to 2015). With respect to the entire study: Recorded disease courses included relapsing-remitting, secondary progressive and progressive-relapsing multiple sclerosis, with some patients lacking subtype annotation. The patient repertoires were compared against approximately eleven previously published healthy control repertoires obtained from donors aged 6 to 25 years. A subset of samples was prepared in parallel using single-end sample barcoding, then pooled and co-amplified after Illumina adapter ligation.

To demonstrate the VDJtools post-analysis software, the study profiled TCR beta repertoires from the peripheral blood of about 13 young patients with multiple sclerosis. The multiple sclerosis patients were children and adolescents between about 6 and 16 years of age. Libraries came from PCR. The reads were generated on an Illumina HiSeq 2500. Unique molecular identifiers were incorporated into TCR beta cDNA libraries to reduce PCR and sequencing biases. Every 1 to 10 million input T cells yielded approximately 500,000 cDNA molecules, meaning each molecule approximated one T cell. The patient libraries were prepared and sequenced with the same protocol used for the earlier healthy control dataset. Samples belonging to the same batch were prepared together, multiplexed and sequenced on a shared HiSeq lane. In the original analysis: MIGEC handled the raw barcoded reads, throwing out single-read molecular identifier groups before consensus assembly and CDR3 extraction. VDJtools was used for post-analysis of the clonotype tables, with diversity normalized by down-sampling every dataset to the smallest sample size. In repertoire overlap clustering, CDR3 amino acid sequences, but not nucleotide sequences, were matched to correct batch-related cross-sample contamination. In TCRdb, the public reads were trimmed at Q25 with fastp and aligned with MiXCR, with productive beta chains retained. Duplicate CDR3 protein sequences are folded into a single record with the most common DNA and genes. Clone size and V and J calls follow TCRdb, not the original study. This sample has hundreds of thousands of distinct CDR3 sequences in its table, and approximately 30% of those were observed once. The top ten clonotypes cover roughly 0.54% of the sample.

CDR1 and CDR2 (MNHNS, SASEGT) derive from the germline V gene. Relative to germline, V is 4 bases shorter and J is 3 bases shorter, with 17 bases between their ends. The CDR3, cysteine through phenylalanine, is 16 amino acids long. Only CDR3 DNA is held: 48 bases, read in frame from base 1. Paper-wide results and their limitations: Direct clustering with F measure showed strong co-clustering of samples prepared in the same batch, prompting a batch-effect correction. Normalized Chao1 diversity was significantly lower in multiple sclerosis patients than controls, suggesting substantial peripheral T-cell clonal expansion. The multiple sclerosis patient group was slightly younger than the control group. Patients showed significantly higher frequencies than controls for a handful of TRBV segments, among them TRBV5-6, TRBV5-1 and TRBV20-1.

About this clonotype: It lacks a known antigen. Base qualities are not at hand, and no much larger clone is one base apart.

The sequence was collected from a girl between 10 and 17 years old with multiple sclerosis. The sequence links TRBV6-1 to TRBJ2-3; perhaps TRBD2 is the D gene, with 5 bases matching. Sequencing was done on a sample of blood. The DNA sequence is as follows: TGTGCCAGCAGTGCCTGGTCGGGATCTGGGACAGATACGCAGTATTTT. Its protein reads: CASSAWSGSGTDTQYF.